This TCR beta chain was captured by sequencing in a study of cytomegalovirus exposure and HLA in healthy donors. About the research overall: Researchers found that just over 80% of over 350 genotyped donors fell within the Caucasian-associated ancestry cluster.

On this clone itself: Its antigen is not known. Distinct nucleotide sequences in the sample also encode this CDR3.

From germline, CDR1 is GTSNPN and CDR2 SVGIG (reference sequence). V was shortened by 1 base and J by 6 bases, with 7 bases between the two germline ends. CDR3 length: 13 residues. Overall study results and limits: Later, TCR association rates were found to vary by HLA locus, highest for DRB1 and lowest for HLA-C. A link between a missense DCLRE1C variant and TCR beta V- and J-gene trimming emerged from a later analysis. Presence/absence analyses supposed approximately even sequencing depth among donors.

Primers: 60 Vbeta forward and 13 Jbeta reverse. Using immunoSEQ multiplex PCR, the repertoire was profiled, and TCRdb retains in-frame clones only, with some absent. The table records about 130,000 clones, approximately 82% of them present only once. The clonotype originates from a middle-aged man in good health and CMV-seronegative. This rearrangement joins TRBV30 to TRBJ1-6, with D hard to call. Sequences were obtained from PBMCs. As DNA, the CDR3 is TGTGCCTGGAGTGGCCAGTTTAATTCACCCCTCCACTTT. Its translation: CAWSGQFNSPLHF.